The 16 T cell receptor beta chains below were found in one sample sequenced in a study of CXCR3-negative and CXCR3-positive naive CD8 T cells. 5' RACE with UMI labels generated the TRB cDNA libraries. TCRdb reprocessed the 5' RACE reads and reports one entry per CDR3 protein, with no DNA. The ten top clones account for over 1.3%, within a sample of some 67,000 distinct CDR3 sequences. Sequencing was carried out using naive CXCR3- CD8+ T cells from blood. Subset: CD45RO-CCR7+CD27+CD95- naive CD8+ T cells lacking CXCR3 (TNR3-). The source is a human donor in good health. Some clones in this sample may be carry-over from other donors' samples.

The V and J genes are TRBV28 and TRBJ2-1; TCRdb picks TRBD1, but there is no DNA to check that call. This CDR3 region has 14 residues. Germline V gene data show CDR1 as MDHEN and CDR2 as SYDVKM. The CDR3 region is CASRTGMSQFEQFF.

The chain is built from TRBV30 and TRBJ1-1; without DNA, the TCRdb call of TRBD1 cannot be checked. Germline values: CDR1 GTSNPN, CDR2 SVGIG (reference sequence). The CDR3 consists of 14 residues. CDR3 sequence: CAWILLGGYTEAFF.

The chain has TRBV12-3 or TRBV12-4 and TRBJ1-6. The CDR3 sequence is 14 residues long. CDR3 in amino acids: CASSWSSYNSPLHF.

The rearrangement joins TRBV29-1 to TRBJ2-7; TCRdb lists TRBD1, though no DNA is available to test this call. This CDR3 is 13 amino acids long. The germline V gene has CDR1 SQVTM and CDR2 ANQGSEA. The CDR3 is CSGTGAHSYEQYF.

The chain uses TRBV6-2 or TRBV6-3 and TRBJ2-1; TCRdb gives TRBD1 as the D gene, but with no DNA this cannot be confirmed. Germline V gene data show CDR1 as MNHEY and CDR2 as SVGEGT. The CDR3 has 15 residues. CDR3 loop: CASRDAWSQNNEQFF.

The genes are TRBV19 and TRBJ2-4; the D gene TCRdb calls, TRBD2, cannot be checked with no DNA. CDR3 length: 17 amino acids. CDR1 is LNHDA, CDR2 SQIVND, per germline (reference sequence). The chain's CDR3 is CASSPRLAGGGKNIQYF.

Here the CDR3 reads CSVDKGGGYGYTF. The chain couples TRBV29-1 to TRBJ1-2; TCRdb's D call, TRBD1, is unchecked because there is no DNA. The CDR3 is 13 amino acids. Germline V gene lookup returns CDR1 SQVTM and CDR2 ANQGSEA.

The chain links TRBV11-3 to TRBJ2-3. The CDR3 has 12 amino acids. Germline CDR1 and CDR2: SGHNT and YENEEA. The CDR3 reads CASSFGGDTQYF.

This chain uses TRBV28 with TRBJ2-7; with no DNA, the TCRdb D assignment of TRBD1 cannot be verified. Per germline, CDR1 MDHEN and CDR2 SYDVKM. The CDR3 contains 14 residues. The CDR3 spells CASSSWDASYEQYF.

The rearrangement links TRBV5-5 to TRBJ1-2; TCRdb names TRBD1, which stays unverified in the absence of DNA. The CDR3 runs to 14 residues. CDR1 SGHKS and CDR2 YYEKEE come from the germline V gene (reference sequence). CDR3 residues: CASSDTRGGDGYTF.

CDR3 sequence: CASSQDVGLAIDEQYF. The rearrangement uses TRBV4-2 and TRBJ2-7; the D call of TRBD2 rests on TCRdb alone, since no DNA is present to check it. The CDR3 has 16 amino acids. CDR1 and CDR2 from the germline V gene are LGHNA and YNFKEQ.

J is TRBJ2-1 and V is TRBV19; the TRBD1 assignment by TCRdb is unverifiable without DNA. The CDR3 is 15 amino acids. Looked up from germline, CDR1 is LNHDA and CDR2 is SQIVND (reference sequence). The CDR3 sequence: CASNKQAGLYNEQFF.

The gene calls are TRBV19 and TRBJ1-2. Germline V gene sequence: CDR1 LNHDA, CDR2 SQIVND (reference sequence). The CDR3 extends over 11 amino acids. This CDR3 reads CARVGDYGYTF.

This chain connects TRBV29-1 to TRBJ2-1. Germline V CDR1 and CDR2: SQVTM, ANQGSEA. The CDR3 covers 13 residues. This CDR3 is CSVDLVNRNEQFF.

The gene calls are TRBV29-1 and TRBJ2-1; absent DNA, TCRdb's TRBD2 call cannot be checked. This CDR3 comprises 19 residues. From germline, CDR1 is SQVTM and CDR2 ANQGSEA. The CDR3 protein is CSVAGTSGMKGDSYNEQFF.

CDR3 residues: CASSSEGTKGGYGYTF. The gene calls are TRBV13 and TRBJ1-2. This CDR3 has 16 residues. Germline V gene sequence: CDR1 PRHDT, CDR2 FYEKMQ (reference sequence).